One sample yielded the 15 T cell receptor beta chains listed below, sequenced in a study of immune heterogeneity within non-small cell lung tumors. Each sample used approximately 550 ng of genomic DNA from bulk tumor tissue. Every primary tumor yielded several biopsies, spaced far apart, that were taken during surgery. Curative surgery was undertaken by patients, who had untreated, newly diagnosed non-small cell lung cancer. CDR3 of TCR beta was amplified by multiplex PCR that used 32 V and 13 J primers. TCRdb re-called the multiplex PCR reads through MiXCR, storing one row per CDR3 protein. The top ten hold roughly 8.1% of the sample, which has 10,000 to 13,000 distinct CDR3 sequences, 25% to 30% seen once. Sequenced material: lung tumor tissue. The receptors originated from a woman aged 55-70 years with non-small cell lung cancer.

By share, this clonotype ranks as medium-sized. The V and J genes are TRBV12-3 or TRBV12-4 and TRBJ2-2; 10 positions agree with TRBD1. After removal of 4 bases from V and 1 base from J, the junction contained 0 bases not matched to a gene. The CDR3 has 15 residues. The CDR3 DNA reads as TGTGCCAGCAGTTGGGACAGGGGGAACACCGGGGAGCTGTTTTTT. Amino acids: CASSWDRGNTGELFF.

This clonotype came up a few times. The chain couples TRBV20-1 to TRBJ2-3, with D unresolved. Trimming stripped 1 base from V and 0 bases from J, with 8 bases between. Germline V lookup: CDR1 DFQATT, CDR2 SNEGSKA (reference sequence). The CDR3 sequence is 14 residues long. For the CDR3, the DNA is TGCAGTGCTAGAGGCCGGCTTAGCACAGATACGCAGTATTTT. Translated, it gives CSARGRLSTDTQYF.

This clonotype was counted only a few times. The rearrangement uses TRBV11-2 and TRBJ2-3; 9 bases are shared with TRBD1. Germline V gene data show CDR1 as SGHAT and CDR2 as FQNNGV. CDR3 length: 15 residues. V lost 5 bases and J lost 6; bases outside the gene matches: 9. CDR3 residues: CASSRTGTGRDTQYF. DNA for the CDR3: TGTGCCAGCAGCCGTACCGGGACAGGGAGGGATACGCAGTATTTT.

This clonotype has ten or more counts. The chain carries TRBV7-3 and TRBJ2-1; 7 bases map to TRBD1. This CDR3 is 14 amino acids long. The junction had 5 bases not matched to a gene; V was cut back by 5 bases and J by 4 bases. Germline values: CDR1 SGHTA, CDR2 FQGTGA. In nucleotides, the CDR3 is TGTGCCAGCAGCCCGGACAGGAGATACAATGAGCAGTTCTTC. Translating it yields CASSPDRRYNEQFF. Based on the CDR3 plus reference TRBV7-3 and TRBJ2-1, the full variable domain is GAGVSQTPSNKVTEKGKYVELRCDPISGHTALYWYRQSLGQGPEFLIYFQGTGAADDSGLPNDRFFAVRPEGSVSTLKIQRTERGDSAVYLCASSPDRRYNEQFFGPGTRLTVL.

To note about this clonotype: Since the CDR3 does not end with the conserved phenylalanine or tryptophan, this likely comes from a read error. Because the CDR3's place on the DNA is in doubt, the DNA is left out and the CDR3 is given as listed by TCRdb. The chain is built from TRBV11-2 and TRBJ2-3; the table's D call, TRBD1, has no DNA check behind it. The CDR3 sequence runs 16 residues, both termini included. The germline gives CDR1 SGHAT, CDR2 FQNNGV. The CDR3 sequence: CASSWGQGPYEQYFGP.

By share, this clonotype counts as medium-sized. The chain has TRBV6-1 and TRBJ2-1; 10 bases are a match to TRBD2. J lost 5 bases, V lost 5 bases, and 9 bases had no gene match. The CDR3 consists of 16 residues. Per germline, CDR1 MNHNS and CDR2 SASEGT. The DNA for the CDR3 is TGTGCCAGCAGTAGCAATAGCGGGAGGCCCCACAATGAGCAGTTCTTC. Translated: CASSSNSGRPHNEQFF.

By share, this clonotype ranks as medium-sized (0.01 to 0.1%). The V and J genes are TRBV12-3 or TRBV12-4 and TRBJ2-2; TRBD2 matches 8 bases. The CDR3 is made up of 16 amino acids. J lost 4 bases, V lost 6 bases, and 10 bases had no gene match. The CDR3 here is CASRSRTSRGTGELFF. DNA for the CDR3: TGTGCCAGCAGGTCCCGGACTAGCCGGGGCACCGGGGAGCTGTTTTTT.

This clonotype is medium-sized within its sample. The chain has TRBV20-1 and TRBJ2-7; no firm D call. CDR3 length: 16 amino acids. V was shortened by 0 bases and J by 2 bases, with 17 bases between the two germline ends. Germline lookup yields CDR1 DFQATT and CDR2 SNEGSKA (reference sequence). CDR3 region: CSARDPSDPTAYEQYF. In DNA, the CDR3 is TGCAGTGCTAGAGACCCCTCCGACCCAACGGCCTACGAGCAGTACTTC.

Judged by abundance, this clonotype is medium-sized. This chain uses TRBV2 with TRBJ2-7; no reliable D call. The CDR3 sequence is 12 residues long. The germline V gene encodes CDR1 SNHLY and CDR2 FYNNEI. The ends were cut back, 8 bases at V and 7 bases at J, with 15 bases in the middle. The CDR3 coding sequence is TGTGCCAGCCACGGTCCGGGTTGGGAGCAGTACTTC. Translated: CASHGPGWEQYF.

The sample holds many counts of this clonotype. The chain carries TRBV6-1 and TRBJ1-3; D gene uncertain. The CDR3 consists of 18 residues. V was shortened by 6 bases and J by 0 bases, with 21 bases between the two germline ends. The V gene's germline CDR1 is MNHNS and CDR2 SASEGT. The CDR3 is CASSHFFWRDDSGNTIYF. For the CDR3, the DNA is TGTGCCAGCAGCCATTTTTTCTGGAGAGATGACTCTGGAAACACCATATATTTT.

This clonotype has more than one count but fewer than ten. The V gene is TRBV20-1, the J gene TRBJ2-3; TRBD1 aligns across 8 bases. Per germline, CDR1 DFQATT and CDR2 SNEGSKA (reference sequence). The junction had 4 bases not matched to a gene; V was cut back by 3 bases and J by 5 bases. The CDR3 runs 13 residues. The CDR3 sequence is CSARTGAGDTQYF. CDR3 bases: TGCAGTGCTAGGACAGGGGCTGGAGATACGCAGTATTTT.

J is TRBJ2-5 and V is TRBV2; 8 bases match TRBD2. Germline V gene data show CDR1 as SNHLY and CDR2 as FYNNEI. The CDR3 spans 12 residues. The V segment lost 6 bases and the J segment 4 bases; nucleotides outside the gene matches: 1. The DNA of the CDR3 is TGTGCCAGCAGGCTAGCGGGAGAGACCCAGTACTTC. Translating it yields CASRLAGETQYF.

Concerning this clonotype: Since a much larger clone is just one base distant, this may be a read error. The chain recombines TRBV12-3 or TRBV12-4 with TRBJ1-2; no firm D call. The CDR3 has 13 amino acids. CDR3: CASGLGMNYGYTF. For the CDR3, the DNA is TGTGCCAGCGGTTTAGGGATGAACTATGGCTACACCTTC.

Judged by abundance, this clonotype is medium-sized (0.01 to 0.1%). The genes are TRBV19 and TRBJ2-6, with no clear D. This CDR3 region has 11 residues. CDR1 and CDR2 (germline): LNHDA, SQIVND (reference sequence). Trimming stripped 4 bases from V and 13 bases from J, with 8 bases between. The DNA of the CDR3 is TGTGCCAGTAGTACCCGCCGGGTCCTGACTTTC. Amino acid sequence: CASSTRRVLTF.

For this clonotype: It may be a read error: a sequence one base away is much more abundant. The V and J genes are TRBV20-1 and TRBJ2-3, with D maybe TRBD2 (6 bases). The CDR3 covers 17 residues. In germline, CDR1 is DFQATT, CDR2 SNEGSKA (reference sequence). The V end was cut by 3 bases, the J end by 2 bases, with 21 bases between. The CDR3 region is CSARVTGARGYTDTQYF. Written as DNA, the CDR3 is TGCAGTGCTAGGGTAACGGGAGCTAGGGGTTACACAGATACGCAGTATTTT.